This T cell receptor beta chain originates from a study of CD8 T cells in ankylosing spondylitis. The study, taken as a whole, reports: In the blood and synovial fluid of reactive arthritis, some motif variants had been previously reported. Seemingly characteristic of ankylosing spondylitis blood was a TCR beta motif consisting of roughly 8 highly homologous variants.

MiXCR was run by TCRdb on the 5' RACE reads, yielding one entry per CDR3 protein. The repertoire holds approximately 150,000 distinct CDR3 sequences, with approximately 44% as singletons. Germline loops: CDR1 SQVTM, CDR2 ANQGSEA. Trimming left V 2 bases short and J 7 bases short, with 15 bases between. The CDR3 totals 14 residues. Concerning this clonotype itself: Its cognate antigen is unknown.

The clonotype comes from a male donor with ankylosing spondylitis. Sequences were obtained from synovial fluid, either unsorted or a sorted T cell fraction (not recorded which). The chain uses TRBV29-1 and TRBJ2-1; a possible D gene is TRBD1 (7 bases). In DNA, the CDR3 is TGCAGCGTTGAAACCAGGGGGGTCTTGAATGAGCAGTTCTTC. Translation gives CSVETRGVLNEQFF.